This T cell receptor (beta chain) emerged from a study of breast tumors, draining lymph nodes, adjacent tissues. One entry per CDR3 protein results from TCRdb running MiXCR on the multiplex PCR reads. Found here are around 110,000 distinct CDR3 sequences, under 40% of them singletons; the top ten hold about 6%. Axillary draining lymph nodes of breast cancer patients supplied the node samples. V shed 0 bases, J shed 6 bases, and the junction held 2 bases outside the gene matches. Germline values: CDR1 SGHAT, CDR2 FQDESV (reference sequence). The CDR3 is 13 amino acids. The sample comprised axillary lymph node tissue. The sequence derives from a female donor with breast cancer. Some clones in this sample may be carry-over from other donors' samples. This chain joins TRBV11-1 and TRBJ2-7, with 7 bases that match TRBD2. In nucleotides, the CDR3 is TGTGCCAGCAGCTTAGCGACGGGGGGCGAGCAGTACTTC. Its protein product is CASSLATGGEQYF.